This T cell receptor (beta chain) is drawn from a study of shared clonotypes between healthy human individuals (dated by TCRdb to about 2020). About the study as a whole: The cohort included a few men and a couple of women between 18 and 49 years of age. To estimate repertoire size and how much clonotypes are shared between individuals, the study performed deep sequencing of blood TCR repertoires from a few healthy adults. Per donor, leukapheresis produced somewhere between about 0.9 and 9 billion PBMCs. Different laboratories and diverse techniques were used to prepare libraries and sequence TCR repertoires, to increase sequencing depth and limit assay-specific biases. For each donor, CD4 naive and CD4 memory were each run on three plates, CD8 naive on two plates, and CD8 memory on one plate.

Using the deep immunoSEQ assay, TCR CDR3 regions were amplified from genomic DNA by multiplex PCR. Extracted genomic DNA from each cell subset was spread evenly across all wells of several immunoSEQ 96-well plates, with each plate serving as a replicate. For sorted subsets, about 200 ng genomic DNA, equal to some 30,000 T cell genomes, was loaded into each replicate PCR. Purified libraries were measured with a Qubit 3.0 fluorometer, size-checked on a Bioanalyzer 2100, and measured again with the KAPA Library Quantification kit. A separate single-read 150-cycle Illumina NextSeq 550 flow cell was used to sequence each immunoSEQ 96-well plate. In the original analysis: The immunoSEQ output contained only junctional sequences without quality scores, so filtering could not match that applied to full-length reads. Sequences were annotated with PyIR, a Python wrapper for IgBLAST v1.9, using IMGT germline references to assign V/J genes and CDR3. Reads were removed for weak V/J assignments (E-value above 1e-6), missing CDR3, stop codons, out-of-frame junctions, or ambiguous translated residues. V3J clonotypes were defined as sequences sharing an identical inferred V gene, J gene, and CDR3 amino acid sequence. To compute the percentage overlap between repertoires, the number of shared unique clonotypes was divided by the size of the smaller repertoire. Richness of each repertoire was evaluated using RTK rarefaction, the Chao1 estimator, and Recon v2.1 estimates of unobserved clonotypes. Generation probabilities were computed with OLGA for all TCRbeta clonotypes obtained by the gDNA method from a handful of donors. TCRdb retrieved this table from immuneACCESS and kept in-frame rearrangements only. Not all clones are present; in checked studies, unresolved V genes account for under half, and no reason is known for the remainder. V and J calls and clone size are those listed in that table; D and trimming were worked out from the DNA. This sample gives hundreds of thousands of clones in total; about 95% of them show up just once. The top ten constitute about 0.11% of the sample.

Summary of the overall study and its limitations: Higher generation probabilities were observed for clonotypes shared by all four sorted-subset donors than for non-shared clonotypes. Because the study included only a small number of donors, the genetic and exposure-history diversity represented was limited. Across a few donors, roughly 5.4% of naive CD4, approximately 4% of naive CD8, about 2.3% of memory CD4, and roughly 0.41% of memory CD8 clonotypes were shared. Pairwise subsampling led to the expectation that sequencing depth would affect the degree of clonotype sharing among donors. Estimated clonotype richness was generally larger for naive than for memory subsets. Incomplete sequencing was indicated by rarefaction of sorted-subset datasets, despite the large sequencing depth. Sampling was restricted to blood, and TCR repertoires in tissue are likely to differ from TCR repertoires in blood.

For the CD8 naive samples, CD45RO-negative cells were positively selected for CCR7, yielding a CD45RA+CCR7+ population from which TemRA cells were excluded. Healthy HIV-negative adults with no recently reported acute infections or vaccinations were included as donors. All donors were Caucasian adults living in Nashville, Tennessee, USA. After blood collection by leukapheresis, PBMCs were isolated using Ficoll-Histopaque density gradient centrifugation and then cryopreserved in the vapor phase of liquid nitrogen. Analytical flow cytometry was used to check the purity and quantity of every magnetically sorted T cell population. Genomic DNA was isolated from every sorted fraction and measured by UV absorbance on a Nanodrop 2000c. V is trimmed back by 0 bases and J by 9 bases, and the junction contains 10 bases that no gene match accounts for. From cysteine to phenylalanine, the CDR3 is 16 amino acids long. The read is trimmed to its CDR3 DNA, 48 bases read in frame from base 1. The germline V gene encodes CDR1 MGHRA and CDR2 YSYEKL.

As to this clone: Its antigen is unknown. Per-nucleotide qualities are absent, and no much larger clonotype sits a single base away.

Recombination connected TRBV4-1 to TRBJ2-1; 8 middle bases align to TRBD2. This clonotype was obtained from a woman in her twenties or thirties in good health. The sequenced sample was naive CD8+ T cells sorted from blood. The cell subset or site label of this sample denotes: CD45RA+CCR7+. This receptor has the CDR3 CASSQEERAGVFEQFF. The DNA reads TGCGCCAGCAGCCAAGAGGAAAGAGCGGGAGTTTTTGAGCAGTTCTTC.